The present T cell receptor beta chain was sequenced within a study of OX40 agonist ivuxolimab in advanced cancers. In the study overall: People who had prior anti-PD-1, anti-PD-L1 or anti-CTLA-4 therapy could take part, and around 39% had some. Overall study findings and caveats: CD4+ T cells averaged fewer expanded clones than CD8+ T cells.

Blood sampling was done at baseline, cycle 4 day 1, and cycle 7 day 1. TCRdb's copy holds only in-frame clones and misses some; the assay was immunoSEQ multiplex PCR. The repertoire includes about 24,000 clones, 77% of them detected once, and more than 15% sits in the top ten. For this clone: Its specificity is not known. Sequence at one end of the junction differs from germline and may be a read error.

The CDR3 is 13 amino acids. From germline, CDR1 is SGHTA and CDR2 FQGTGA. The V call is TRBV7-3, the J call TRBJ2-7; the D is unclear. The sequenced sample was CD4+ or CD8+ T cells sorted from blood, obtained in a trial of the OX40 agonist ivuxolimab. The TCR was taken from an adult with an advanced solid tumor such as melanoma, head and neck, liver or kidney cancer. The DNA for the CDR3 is TGCGCCAGCAGCCAAGATGGTGCCGACGAGCAGTACTTC. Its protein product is CASSQDGADEQYF. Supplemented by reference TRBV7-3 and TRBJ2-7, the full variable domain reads GAGVSQTPSNKVTEKGKYVELRCDPISGHTALYWYRQSLGQGPEFLIYFQGTGAADDSGLPNDRFFAVRPEGSVSTLKIQRTERGDSAVYLCASSQDGADEQYFGPGTRLTVT.